The 23 T cell receptor beta chains below all came from one sample that was sequenced in a study of blood T cells in healthy people across ages. A J-beta primer mix and a sample-barcoded 5' primer were used in a second PCR of about 6 to 12 cycles. Using its own MiXCR run on the 5' RACE reads, TCRdb lists one record per CDR3 protein. Among 900,000 to 950,000 distinct CDR3 sequences listed, almost 30% were seen once. This same sample was also part of a study on T cells of mothers and their children.

Sequencing was carried out using blood. All receptors derive from a woman in her thirties or forties in good health.

The chain employs TRBV28 and TRBJ2-3, with no clear D. Germline CDR1 reads MDHEN; CDR2 reads SYDVKM. V was shortened by 8 bases and J by 2 bases, with 20 bases between the two germline ends. CDR3 size: 16 residues. The CDR3 protein is CASGDLQTFPTDTQYF. Here the CDR3 DNA reads TGTGCCAGCGGTGACCTACAGACTTTCCCCACAGATACGCAGTATTTT.

This clonotype was found many times. The chain has TRBV29-1 and TRBJ2-1, with D unresolved. V lost 4 bases and J lost 9, with 10 bases in between. The CDR3 contains 11 residues. From germline, CDR1 is SQVTM and CDR2 ANQGSEA. Written as DNA, the CDR3 is TGCAGCGTTGTAATAGATGTTGAGCAGTTCTTC. Translated, it gives CSVVIDVEQFF.

This clonotype was seen repeatedly, ten times or more. A much larger clone sits a single nucleotide away, making a read error possible. The chain is built from TRBV29-1 and TRBJ2-5; no clear D gene. Trimming cost V 5 bases and J 7 bases, with 8 bases left between them. The CDR3 contains 10 residues. Germline loops: CDR1 SQVTM, CDR2 ANQGSEA. CDR3 sequence: CSVYRGTQYF. CDR3 coding DNA: TGCAGCGTTTACCGTGGGACCCAGTACTTC.

In DNA form, the CDR3 reads TGTGCCAGCAGCCGAACGCAGGATACGCAGTATTTT. It is translated as CASSRTQDTQYF. The chain joins TRBV12-3 or TRBV12-4 to TRBJ2-3; D unclear. The CDR3 runs to 12 residues. V lost 6 bases to trimming and J lost 6 bases, with 10 bases between them.

The genes are TRBV7-6 and TRBJ2-6; D might be TRBD2 (6 bases). Germline CDR1 is SGHVS and CDR2 is FNYEAQ. The CDR3 consists of 19 residues. V gave up 6 bases and J gave up 2 bases, with 23 bases separating them. The CDR3 loop reads CASRPSGTSGRTGANVLTF. CDR3 bases: TGTGCCAGCAGGCCGTCTGGGACCTCGGGGAGGACTGGGGCCAACGTCCTGACTTTC.

V usage is TRBV5-6 and J usage is TRBJ1-5, with 7 nucleotides matching TRBD1. With V trimmed by 1 base and J by 3 bases, 7 bases remained unmatched. The CDR3 totals 16 residues. Germline CDR1 reads SGHDT; CDR2 reads YYEEEE. The CDR3 nucleotides are TGTGCCAGCAGCTTGTGGTCCGGGACAGCCAATCAGCCCCAGCATTTT. It codes for CASSLWSGTANQPQHF.

V usage is TRBV7-2 and J usage is TRBJ1-1, with D maybe TRBD1 (6 bases). Deletions cut 1 base from V and 4 bases from J, with 13 bases between. This CDR3 is 15 amino acids long. Germline V gene sequence: CDR1 SGHTA, CDR2 FQGNSA. CDR3 in amino acids: CASSLVTGGVTEAFF. CDR3 DNA sequence: TGTGCCAGCAGCTTAGTTACGGGGGGCGTCACTGAAGCTTTCTTT.

This clonotype appeared many times. The rearrangement joins TRBV3-1 to TRBJ1-2; the D is unclear. This CDR3 has 16 residues. Germline CDR1 reads LGHDT; CDR2 reads YNNKEL (reference sequence). Trimming stripped 4 bases from V and 2 bases from J, with 17 bases between. Here the CDR3 reads CASSPIIDSMNYGYTF. The CDR3, as DNA: TGTGCCAGCAGCCCAATTATAGACTCAATGAACTATGGCTACACCTTC.

This clonotype showed up just a few times. This chain joins TRBV20-1 and TRBJ2-2, with 9 bases matching TRBD2. Germline V CDR1 and CDR2: DFQATT, SNEGSKA (reference sequence). CDR3 length equals 16 residues. The V segment lost 2 bases and the J segment 6 bases; nucleotides outside the gene matches: 10. The CDR3 sequence is CSARPGTSNDAGELFF. CDR3 nucleotide sequence: TGCAGTGCTAGACCCGGGACTAGCAATGATGCCGGGGAGCTGTTTTTT.

This clonotype was seen at least ten times. The chain uses TRBV5-1 and TRBJ2-7; D is possibly TRBD1 (7 bases). Germline V gene sequence: CDR1 SGHRS, CDR2 YFSETQ. V shed 0 bases and J shed 5 bases, with 15 bases lying between them. The CDR3 is 15 amino acids. CDR3 DNA sequence: TGCGCCAGCAGCTTGGGACAGGGACTGGTGGACGAGCAGTACTTC. The encoded protein is CASSLGQGLVDEQYF.

This clonotype was counted only a few times. The CDR3, as DNA: TGTGCCAGCAGCTACGGGACAGGGGTGGTTAAAAACTATGGCTACACCTTC. Amino acids: CASSYGTGVVKNYGYTF. This rearrangement joins TRBV7-2 to TRBJ1-2; 10 positions match TRBD1. Germline V CDR1 and CDR2: SGHTA, FQGNSA. Trimming took 4 bases from V and 2 from J; bases not matched to a gene: 10. CDR3 length: 17 amino acids.

The chain couples TRBV29-1 to TRBJ2-5; 10 bases are a match to TRBD1. Germline V gene sequence: CDR1 SQVTM, CDR2 ANQGSEA. The CDR3 covers 13 residues. V dropped 7 bases and J dropped 5; count of bases not matched to a gene: 7. CDR3 sequence (DNA): TGCAGCGGAAGGGACAGGGGTTGGGAGACCCAGTACTTC. Translation gives CSGRDRGWETQYF.

This clonotype has a handful of counts. V and J are TRBV4-1 and TRBJ2-3; no clear D. V lost 3 bases to trimming and J lost 7 bases, with 11 bases between them. The CDR3 totals 13 residues. CDR1 and CDR2 (germline): MGHRA, YSYEKL. The CDR3 DNA sequence: TGCGCCAGCAGCCAGGTTCGGCGGCATACGCAGTATTTT. It encodes CASSQVRRHTQYF.

In regard to this clonotype: This sequence may be a read error, since a much larger clone differs from it by one base. The chain carries TRBV29-1 and TRBJ1-4; D ambiguous. V was pared by 5 bases and J by 3 bases, with 13 bases between. This CDR3 region has 14 residues. The germline CDR1 and CDR2 sequences are SQVTM and ANQGSEA. The CDR3 spells CSVHPGKANEKLFF. Written as DNA, the CDR3 is TGCAGCGTTCATCCGGGAAAAGCTAATGAAAAACTGTTTTTT.

A single count supports this clonotype. At one of its ends the junction is not consistent with the germline gene, which may arise from a read error. V is TRBV4-3 and J is TRBJ2-1; 7 bases are shared with TRBD2. Germline CDR1 LGHNA, CDR2 YSLEER. The length of the CDR3 is 16 residues. This CDR3 is CASRLEVSGVNKEQFF. CDR3 bases: TGCGCCAGCAGGCTGGAGGTGAGCGGGGTAAACAAGGAGCAGTTCTTC.

As for this clonotype: Possible read error: a much larger clone is one base away. The rearrangement links TRBV20-1 to TRBJ2-1; the match to TRBD1 covers 9 bases. Germline V gene lookup returns CDR1 DFQATT and CDR2 SNEGSKA (reference sequence). This CDR3 has 13 residues. The CDR3 bases are TGCGGTGCTAGGGGGACAGGGATGGATGAGCAGTTCTTC. Translated: CGARGTGMDEQFF.

This clonotype was seen at least ten times. J is TRBJ2-5 and V is TRBV6-5; 9 bases are a match to TRBD1. CDR3 length equals 14 residues. Germline V gene lookup returns CDR1 MNHEY and CDR2 SVGAGI. V was pared by 8 bases and J by 5 bases, with 9 bases of the junction left unmatched. In DNA form, the CDR3 reads TGTGCCAGCTCTCGGGACAGGGCTGGGGAGACCCAGTACTTC. It yields the protein CASSRDRAGETQYF.

Concerning this clonotype: A read error may explain this, as a much larger clone is one base away. V and J are TRBV7-2 and TRBJ2-1; 15 bases map to TRBD2. Germline loops: CDR1 SGHTA, CDR2 FQGNSA. V shed 5 bases, J shed 13 bases, and the junction held 12 bases outside the gene matches. The CDR3 spans 16 residues. The CDR3 spells CASSPPGLAGGETQFF. CDR3 in DNA: TGTGCCAGCAGCCCCCCGGGACTAGCGGGGGGAGAGACCCAGTTCTTC.

The CDR3 loop reads CASSRPGGMGYTF. In DNA, the CDR3 is TGTGCCAGCAGCCGTCCAGGGGGTATGGGCTACACCTTC. V and J are TRBV11-2 and TRBJ1-2; 7 nucleotides match TRBD1. The CDR3 consists of 13 residues. With 5 bases clipped from V and 8 bases from J, the junction kept 8 bases outside the gene matches. The germline V gene encodes CDR1 SGHAT and CDR2 FQNNGV.

The chain is built from TRBV9 and TRBJ2-6; D possibly corresponds to TRBD2 (5 bases). Trimming removed 4 bases at V and 2 bases at J, with 13 bases between. Germline lookup yields CDR1 SGDLS and CDR2 YYNGEE. The CDR3 covers 16 residues. CDR3 sequence reads: CASSPRGDPGANVLTF. CDR3 DNA sequence: TGTGCCAGCAGCCCCCGGGGAGACCCTGGGGCCAACGTCCTGACTTTC.

The table lists this clonotype with a few counts. The chain employs TRBV4-3 and TRBJ2-1, with D possibly being TRBD2 (6 bases). Trimming removed 1 base at V and 6 bases at J, with 19 bases between. Germline V gene sequence: CDR1 LGHNA, CDR2 YSLEER. This CDR3 has 17 residues. The CDR3 is CASSQGGTLFVGNEQFF. The CDR3 DNA is TGCGCCAGCAGCCAAGGGGGGACTCTCTTTGTAGGCAATGAGCAGTTCTTC.

This clonotype was detected ten times or more. CDR3 in DNA: TGTGCCAGCAGCTTAGTCGGACAGTCCTACGAGCAGTACTTC. Its translation: CASSLVGQSYEQYF. V usage is TRBV7-9 and J usage is TRBJ2-7; perhaps TRBD1 as D (6 bases). Deletions cut 1 base from V and 1 base from J, with 8 bases between. CDR3 length: 14 residues. The germline V gene has CDR1 SEHNR and CDR2 FQNEAQ (reference sequence). The variable domain in full, completed from reference TRBV7-9 and TRBJ2-7, reads DTGVSQNPRHKITKRGQNVTFRCDPISEHNRLYWYRQTLGQGPEFLTYFQNEAQLEKSRLLSDRFSAERPKGSFSTLEIQRTEQGDSAMYLCASSLVGQSYEQYFGPGTRLTVT.

The sample holds many counts of this clonotype. The chain recombines TRBV7-6 with TRBJ1-2, with D tentatively TRBD1 (5 bases). The CDR3 has 16 residues. Germline CDR1 SGHVS, CDR2 FNYEAQ. Trimming took 5 bases from V and 0 from J, leaving 16 bases between them. The CDR3 is CASSLTLGGSNYGYTF. The CDR3 DNA sequence: TGTGCCAGCAGCCTCACTCTGGGGGGATCTAACTATGGCTACACCTTC.